This entry lists 28 T cell receptor beta chains sequenced from one sample in a study of T cell changes during pregnancy in multiple sclerosis. Repertoires were generated with immunoSEQ multiplex PCR, while TCRdb's copy carries only in-frame clones and drops some. This sample yields about 21,000 clones, of which about 88% are seen a single time; about 7.5% belongs to the top ten. The sequences come from CD8+ T cells from peripheral blood mononuclear cells, collected in the second trimester of pregnancy. The source of these receptors is a female donor in good health, enrolled as a control in a pregnancy study.

The chain is built from TRBV19 and TRBJ2-7; weak D call: TRBD1 (6 bases). The V and J ends lost 3 bases and 4 bases respectively, with 13 bases between them. The length of the CDR3 is 14 residues. Germline V gene data show CDR1 as LNHDA and CDR2 as SQIVND (reference sequence). The CDR3 protein is CASSMGATKYEQYF. CDR3 nucleotides: TGTGCCAGTAGTATGGGGGCGACTAAATACGAGCAGTACTTC.

DNA of the CDR3: TGTGCCAGTAGTATCCCCCGGACTAGCGGGAGCTCCTACGAGCAGTACTTC. Encoded protein: CASSIPRTSGSSYEQYF. The genes are TRBV19 and TRBJ2-7, with TRBD2 matching over 13 bases. The CDR3 has 17 residues. V trimming: 3 bases; J trimming: 0 bases; junction bases outside the gene matches: 5. CDR1 and CDR2 (germline): LNHDA, SQIVND (reference sequence). The whole variable domain, filled in from reference TRBV19 and TRBJ2-7, reads DGGITQSPKYLFRKEGQNVTLSCEQNLNHDAMYWYRQDPGQGLRLIYYSQIVNDFQKGDIAEGYSVSREKKESFPLTVTSAQKNPTAFYLCASSIPRTSGSSYEQYFGPGTRLTVT.

DNA for the CDR3: TGTGCCAGCAGCTTACACAGGGTTCTGAACACTGAAGCTTTCTTT. It is translated as CASSLHRVLNTEAFF. V usage is TRBV7-8 and J usage is TRBJ1-1; D perhaps matches TRBD1 (6 bases). The CDR3 loop spans 15 amino acids. CDR1 is SGHVS and CDR2 is FQNEAQ in the germline V gene. Trimming took 2 bases from V and 0 from J, leaving 10 bases between them.

The chain is built from TRBV6-6 and TRBJ1-1; tentatively, D is TRBD1 (5 bases). CDR1 and CDR2 from the germline V gene are MNHNY and SVGAGI (reference sequence). V lost 5 bases to trimming and J lost 5 bases, with 15 bases between them. This CDR3 has 14 residues. CDR3 in amino acids: CASSPGLRSTEAFF. The CDR3 region has the DNA TGTGCCAGCAGTCCAGGGTTACGGAGTACTGAAGCTTTCTTT.

The chain joins TRBV9 to TRBJ2-3, with a possible D match to TRBD1 (6 bases). The length of the CDR3 is 15 residues. V was cut by 7 bases and J by 0 bases, with 15 bases left in between. In germline, CDR1 is SGDLS, CDR2 YYNGEE. CDR3 in amino acids: CASAVRTESTDTQYF. The CDR3 nucleotides read TGTGCCAGCGCCGTCAGGACAGAAAGCACAGATACGCAGTATTTT.

The table lists this clone with a few counts. The V gene is TRBV14, the J gene TRBJ2-5; a weak D match, TRBD2 (6 bases). CDR1 is SGHDN and CDR2 is FVKESK in the germline V gene. The germline V and J ends were trimmed by 1 base and 1 base, with 22 bases remaining between them. The CDR3 has 19 residues. The CDR3 nucleotides are TGTGCCAGCAGCCAAGCCCGGGCGGATAGCGGTCTCCCCCAAGAGACCCAGTACTTC. It yields the protein CASSQARADSGLPQETQYF.

This clone has only one observation. The chain uses TRBV6-1 and TRBJ1-5, with D unclear. Germline CDR1 MNHNS, CDR2 SASEGT. V was shortened by 1 base and J by 2 bases, with 12 bases between the two germline ends. CDR3 length equals 16 residues. The CDR3 DNA reads TGTGCCAGCAGTGAAGGGGAATGGGAGGGCAATCAGCCCCAGCATTTT. Translating it yields CASSEGEWEGNQPQHF.

The chain employs TRBV10-3 and TRBJ1-1; tentative D call: TRBD1 (5 bases). V lost 0 bases and J 8 bases, leaving 16 bases between the germline ends. Germline V gene lookup returns CDR1 ENHRY and CDR2 SYGVKD. This CDR3 has 15 amino acids. In DNA form, the CDR3 reads TGTGCCATCAGTGAGTCGACGGGTAGGGGCGGCGAAGCTTTCTTT. It encodes CAISESTGRGGEAFF.

For the CDR3, the DNA is TGCGCCAGCAGCCCGGGGGGTCTCAACTACGAGCAGTACTTC. Amino acid sequence: CASSPGGLNYEQYF. The rearrangement uses TRBV5-1 and TRBJ2-7; 7 bases agree with TRBD2. Germline CDR1 SGHRS, CDR2 YFSETQ. After removal of 4 bases from V and 3 bases from J, the junction contained 7 bases not matched to a gene. The CDR3 contains 14 residues. Filled out from reference TRBV5-1 and TRBJ2-7, the complete variable domain reads KAGVTQTPRYLIKTRGQQVTLSCSPISGHRSVSWYQQTPGQGLQFLFEYFSETQRNKGNFPGRFSGRQFSNSRSEMNVSTLELGDSALYLCASSPGGLNYEQYFGPGTRLTVT.

The V gene is TRBV5-4, the J gene TRBJ1-3; TRBD1 aligns across 7 bases. This CDR3 is built from 14 residues. The germline CDR1 and CDR2 sequences are SGHNT and YYREEE (reference sequence). With 3 bases clipped from V and 0 bases from J, the junction kept 0 bases outside the gene matches. CDR3 sequence reads: CASSWDSSGNTIYF. For the CDR3, the DNA is TGTGCCAGCAGCTGGGACAGCTCTGGAAACACCATATATTTT.

The chain has TRBV7-9 and TRBJ2-7, with 11 bases matching TRBD2. CDR1 is SEHNR, CDR2 FQNEAQ, per germline (reference sequence). This CDR3 is built from 15 residues. J was trimmed by 2 bases and V by 4 bases; bases with no gene match: 4. The CDR3 region has the DNA TGTGCCAGCAGCTCGGCTAGCGGGAGGCCCTACGAGCAGTACTTC. This codes for CASSSASGRPYEQYF. Looking up the rest from reference TRBV7-9 and TRBJ2-7 gives the full variable domain: DTGVSQNPRHKITKRGQNVTFRCDPISEHNRLYWYRQTLGQGPEFLTYFQNEAQLEKSRLLSDRFSAERPKGSFSTLEIQRTEQGDSAMYLCASSSASGRPYEQYFGPGTRLTVT.

The chain has TRBV5-1 and TRBJ1-1; TRBD1 aligns across 8 bases. With V trimmed by 3 bases and J by 0 bases, 7 bases remained unmatched. From germline, CDR1 is SGHRS and CDR2 YFSETQ. The CDR3 extends over 16 amino acids. CDR3 in amino acids: CASSSQGARVNTEAFF. The CDR3 nucleotides read TGCGCCAGCAGCTCGCAGGGGGCGCGGGTGAACACTGAAGCTTTCTTT.

The chain combines TRBV7-6 with TRBJ2-3; no reliable D call. CDR1 and CDR2 (germline): SGHVS, FNYEAQ. With 5 bases removed from V and 6 bases from J, the gap between germline ends came to 9 bases. This CDR3 has 12 amino acids. The CDR3 region has the DNA TGTGCCAGCAGCCTTGTTGAGGATACGCAGTATTTT. This translates into CASSLVEDTQYF.

Only one count was recorded for this clone. The V gene is TRBV5-1, the J gene TRBJ1-1; 10 bases fit TRBD1. The CDR3 spans 13 residues. The V gene end was trimmed by 5 bases and the J gene end by 10 bases; junction bases not matched to a gene: 8. The V gene's germline CDR1 is SGHRS and CDR2 YFSETQ. The CDR3 region is CASRETGGLGAFF. The CDR3 nucleotides are TGCGCCAGCAGGGAGACAGGGGGCCTTGGAGCTTTCTTT.

This chain links TRBV7-6 with TRBJ2-7, with TRBD2 matching 8 bases. Germline-derived CDR1 and CDR2 are SGHVS and FNYEAQ. V trimming: 5 bases; J trimming: 4 bases; junction bases outside the gene matches: 16. CDR3 length: 17 residues. CDR3: CASSPADREGHLYEQYF. In DNA, the CDR3 is TGTGCCAGCAGCCCCGCGGATCGGGAGGGCCACTTGTACGAGCAGTACTTC.

The chain is built from TRBV28 and TRBJ2-2; 7 bases map to TRBD2. V lost 3 bases, J lost 3 bases, and 4 bases stayed unmatched. This CDR3 has 15 residues. Germline CDR1 and CDR2: MDHEN and SYDVKM. The CDR3 DNA reads as TGTGCCAGCAGTTTGCTGGCGGGGGACACCGGGGAGCTGTTTTTT. Translating it yields CASSLLAGDTGELFF. Full variable domain (missing parts from reference TRBV28 and TRBJ2-2): DVKVTQSSRYLVKRTGEKVFLECVQDMDHENMFWYRQDPGLGLRLIYFSYDVKMKEKGDIPEGYSVSREKKERFSLILESASTNQTSMYLCASSLLAGDTGELFFGEGSRLTVL.

CDR3 protein: CASSPPLTSEVTDTQYF. The CDR3 DNA follows: TGTGCCAGCTCACCACCGCTAACTTCAGAGGTCACAGATACGCAGTATTTT. The V gene is TRBV18, the J gene TRBJ2-3; the D is unclear. This CDR3 has 17 amino acids. V lost 0 bases to trimming and J lost 2 bases, with 15 bases between them. Germline V lookup: CDR1 KGHSH, CDR2 LQKENI. Supplemented by reference TRBV18 and TRBJ2-3, the full variable domain reads NAGVMQNPRHLVRRRGQEARLRCSPMKGHSHVYWYRQLPEEGLKFMVYLQKENIIDESGMPKERFSAEFPKEGPSILRIQQVVRGDSAAYFCASSPPLTSEVTDTQYFGPGTRLTVL.

The rearrangement uses TRBV13 and TRBJ1-4, with D perhaps TRBD1 (6 bases). Per germline, CDR1 PRHDT and CDR2 FYEKMQ (reference sequence). The CDR3 length is 14 residues. The germline V and J ends were trimmed by 10 bases and 3 bases, with 15 bases remaining between them. The CDR3 sequence: CATQKGHSNEKLFF. The CDR3 nucleotides are TGTGCCACCCAAAAGGGACATTCTAATGAAAAACTGTTTTTT.

The chain carries TRBV30 and TRBJ2-5; TRBD2 agrees at 8 bases. This CDR3 has 15 amino acids. The germline CDR1 and CDR2 sequences are GTSNPN and SVGIG (reference sequence). The V gene end was trimmed by 0 bases and the J gene end by 5 bases; junction bases not matched to a gene: 8. CDR3: CAWSVLAGGYETQYF. The CDR3 region has the DNA TGTGCCTGGAGTGTACTGGCGGGGGGTTATGAGACCCAGTACTTC.

This clone occurred once. This chain links TRBV27 with TRBJ2-3; D might be TRBD2 (6 bases). This CDR3 is 14 amino acids long. The V end lost 4 bases, the J end lost 1 base, and 9 bases lay between the germline ends. Per the germline V gene, CDR1 is MNHEY and CDR2 is SMNVEV (reference sequence). The CDR3 DNA is TGTGCCAGCAGTTGGGGACTGCGCACAGATACGCAGTATTTT. Protein sequence: CASSWGLRTDTQYF.

The V gene is TRBV9, the J gene TRBJ1-2; D is undetermined. Trimming shortened V by 0 bases and J by 6 bases, and 6 bases separated the two germline ends. CDR3 length: 12 amino acids. Per germline, CDR1 SGDLS and CDR2 YYNGEE. In DNA form, the CDR3 reads TGTGCCAGCAGCGTAGACTTCCATGGCTACACCTTC. Protein product: CASSVDFHGYTF.

The V and J genes are TRBV27 and TRBJ2-7, with 10 bases aligning to TRBD1. Germline V gene lookup returns CDR1 MNHEY and CDR2 SMNVEV (reference sequence). This CDR3 comprises 14 residues. V trimming: 4 bases; J trimming: 5 bases; junction bases outside the gene matches: 5. The CDR3 DNA reads TGTGCCAGCAGTTATAGGGACAGGGGCGACGAGCAGTACTTC. It translates to CASSYRDRGDEQYF.

The V gene is TRBV13, the J gene TRBJ1-1, with D unclear. Per germline, CDR1 PRHDT and CDR2 FYEKMQ (reference sequence). Trimming pared 2 bases from V and 5 bases from J, leaving 6 bases between. This CDR3 spans 12 amino acids. CDR3: CASSLSLTEAFF. For the CDR3, the DNA is TGTGCCAGCAGCTTAAGCTTAACTGAAGCTTTCTTT.

The table lists this clone with a count of one. The chain carries TRBV19 and TRBJ2-3, with unresolved D. The CDR3 totals 13 residues. Germline CDR1 is LNHDA and CDR2 is SQIVND (reference sequence). Trimming shortened V by 4 bases and J by 11 bases, and 16 bases separated the two germline ends. CDR3 amino acids: CASSTFHLDGQYF. CDR3 coding DNA: TGTGCCAGTAGTACTTTTCACCTAGACGGGCAGTATTTT.

V is TRBV7-8 and J is TRBJ2-3; 7 bases line up with TRBD2. This CDR3 region has 17 residues. Germline-derived CDR1 and CDR2 are SGHVS and FQNEAQ. Unmatched junction bases numbered 14, after V lost 6 bases and J lost 2 bases. As DNA, the CDR3 is TGTGCCAGCAGACATCCTTTTACCGGGGGGAACACAGATACGCAGTATTTT. It specifies CASRHPFTGGNTDTQYF.

This clone was observed a handful of times. The J gene is TRBJ2-7, the V gene TRBV27; D perhaps matches TRBD2 (5 bases). The CDR3 is 15 amino acids. Between the trimmed V and J ends, which lost 3 bases and 7 bases, there was a span of 19 bases. Per germline, CDR1 MNHEY and CDR2 SMNVEV (reference sequence). In nucleotides, the CDR3 is TGTGCCAGCAGTTTCTCCGGGAACACCGGCCTTGAGCAGTACTTC. It codes for CASSFSGNTGLEQYF.

The chain links TRBV27 to TRBJ2-7; TRBD2 agrees at 12 bases. CDR1 MNHEY and CDR2 SMNVEV come from the germline V gene (reference sequence). The CDR3 sequence is 16 residues long. After removal of 3 bases from V and 7 bases from J, the junction contained 10 bases not matched to a gene. CDR3 nucleotides: TGTGCCAGCAGTTTGGTTCTAGCGGGAGGGCCTGAAGAGCAGTACTTC. This codes for CASSLVLAGGPEEQYF.

The V call is TRBV29-1, the J call TRBJ2-5; 12 bases align to TRBD1. CDR1 SQVTM and CDR2 ANQGSEA come from the germline V gene. J lost 5 bases, V lost 7 bases, and 11 bases had no gene match. The CDR3 spans 15 residues. CDR3 loop: CSAVGRDRGLETQYF. The CDR3 bases are TGCAGCGCGGTGGGTCGGGACAGGGGGCTTGAGACCCAGTACTTC.